This TCR beta chain was identified in a study of T cell clonality in common variable immunodeficiency. Study-wide findings and caveats: Fewer deletions and N-nucleotide insertions were reportedly seen in common variable immunodeficiency TCR beta sequences. Authors noted CVID clonality's cause needs subpopulation repertoire sequencing. CVID subjects showed higher TCRbeta clonality than healthy controls. Shared TCRbeta clones were fewer between CVID subjects than controls.

This CDR3 has 11 residues. The V gene's germline CDR1 is MDHEN and CDR2 SYDVKM. The V and J ends lost 6 bases and 6 bases respectively, with 9 bases between them. Measured with immunoSEQ multiplex PCR; TCRdb has only the in-frame clones, and not every one. The repertoire yields 15,000 to 20,000 clones, none seen only once; the top ten contain about 2.5%. All CVID subjects were on immunoglobulin replacement for at least one year. This clone was seen at least ten times. Its antigen is currently unknown. Read data end 3 residues before the CDR3 end; the end is taken from the germline J gene. The gene calls are TRBV28 and TRBJ2-7; D gene ambiguous. The TCR sequence derives from a human donor with common variable immunodeficiency. Sequenced material: peripheral blood mononuclear cells. This chain's CDR3 is CASSRVREQYF. The covered CDR3 bases are TGTGCCAGCAGCCGGGTCCGCGAG.